The entry below gives a single T cell receptor (beta chain) sequence along with its context. Its matching antigen is unknown. Primers included in the PCR were 60 Vbeta and 13 Jbeta primers. Repertoires were generated with immunoSEQ multiplex PCR, while TCRdb's copy carries only in-frame clones and drops some. This table has 150,000 to 200,000 clones, roughly 60% appearing once. These data originate in a study of cytomegalovirus exposure and HLA in healthy donors. Trimming removed 0 bases at V and 5 bases at J, with 11 bases between. Germline CDR1 reads SGHRS; CDR2 reads YFSETQ. The CDR3 runs to 15 residues. Broader study findings: An analysis was carried out at a later point. It showed that HLA-associated TCR beta chains were more clonally expanded than equally common non-associated chains. Association of 17,000 or so TCR beta sequences with HLA alleles was found at 0.05 false discovery rate in a later analysis. What a later analysis showed was that several of the most significant clusters appeared linked to common viral pathogens. Reportedly, diagnosis of cytomegalovirus status by the classifier showed high specificity and sensitivity.

This clonotype was obtained from a man aged 35-49 years in good health and CMV-seronegative. What was sequenced was PBMCs. The rearrangement joins TRBV5-1 to TRBJ2-2, with a weak D call TRBD2 (6 bases). DNA of the CDR3: TGCGCCAGCAGCTTGGCCCAGGGAGGAACCGGGGAGCTGTTTTTT. Translating it yields CASSLAQGGTGELFF.